This TCR beta chain was captured in a study of blood T cell repertoires in COVID-19 (TCRdb year 2020). About the full investigation: Collaborator samples came from the United States, Italy and Spain and covered acute and convalescent phases of COVID-19. The prospective study material was composed of cDNA or gDNA derived from T cells, B-cell-depleted T cells, or PBMCs. The dataset comprised deeply sampled blood TCRbeta repertoires from subjects exposed to, actively infected with, or recovered from COVID-19. A freely available public database, intended as a resource for researchers studying the immune response to SARS-CoV-2, is where the repertoires were released. Samples were obtained from the ongoing ImmuneRACE study (first 160 participants) and from about 1,300 subjects provided by 6 global collaborators. Nearly every sample came with metadata listing a de-identified subject ID, COVID-19 status, age in years and sex. Where available, HLA class I and class II types were taken from metadata supplied by the sample provider and were not determined by assay-based typing.

This clone was observed once. Its specific antigen is unknown. It has no much larger one-base neighbor in the sample; base qualities were not kept. V is pared back by 1 base and J by 0 bases, with 12 bases lying between the germline termini. The germline V gene encodes CDR1 SGHTA and CDR2 FQGNSA. The cysteine opens and the phenylalanine closes a CDR3 of 16 amino acids. Only the CDR3 DNA is retained, 48 bases long and in frame from the first base. One collaborating source in Seattle enrolled patients during active infection and followed them longitudinally through the course of disease. The collaborating institutions used their own protocols to collect whole blood in K2EDTA tubes. For TCRbeta analysis, collaborator samples were shipped as frozen whole blood, as isolated PBMCs, or as DNA extracted from either sample type. TCRbeta CDR3 regions were amplified from genomic DNA using the immunoSEQ Assay, a bias-controlled multiplex PCR. Under the source paper's analysis protocol: The number of nucleated cells in each sample was estimated by amplification of reference gene primers within the assay. Sequence reads were collapsed and filtered to measure the absolute abundance of every unique TCRbeta CDR3 rearrangement. For each sample, productive Simpson clonality was calculated by taking the square root of Simpson's diversity index across productive rearrangements. TCRdb holds this immuneACCESS table with in-frame rearrangements only. Some clones are missing; in checked studies, unresolved V genes explain under half, and the rest has no known cause. The DNA was the basis for D and trimming; V, J and clone size are from that table. The sample yields roughly 480,000 clones; 89% were counted once. The ten largest clonotypes hold approximately 0.9% of the sample.

Broad study findings and their caveats: How much clinical and demographic metadata was included differed by source and by participant, and the metadata was provided uncurated.

The specimen sequenced was peripheral blood. The rearranged chain carries TRBV7-2 and TRBJ2-5, with no confident D gene call. The receptor was derived from a man aged 18 to 35 with COVID-19, enrolled during active disease. The CDR3 corresponds to CASSLDPSRYQETQYF. DNA sequence: TGTGCCAGCAGCTTAGATCCGTCTAGGTACCAAGAGACCCAGTACTTC.